A selection of T cell receptor beta chains follows, all from one sample in a study of blood T cell repertoires in COVID-19. Repertoires were generated with immunoSEQ multiplex PCR, while TCRdb's copy carries only in-frame clones and drops some. Counted here are roughly 130,000 clones, around 83% occurring once; the ten biggest clones make up approximately 3.6%. Sequenced sample: PBMCs or T cells enriched from blood (not recorded which). These receptors came from a woman aged 25 to 39 who had recovered from COVID-19. Each CDR3 is given with its conserved first and last residue. The order of the fields is D gene, J gene, clone size, V gene, CDR3 protein, CDR3 DNA. A D gene is named only where the DNA matches it firmly. The size field is filled for only some rows; it gives once, few, many or a size class.

NA	TRBJ1-1	NA	TRBV21-1	CASKVERGTEAFF	TGTGCCAGCAAAGTAGAGCGGGGCACTGAAGCTTTCTTT
TRBD2	TRBJ2-3	NA	TRBV11-2	CASSPRTSGSSTDTQYF	TGTGCCAGCAGCCCGCGGACTAGCGGGTCTAGCACAGATACGCAGTATTTT
TRBD1	TRBJ1-6	NA	TRBV7-2	CASSTRTGNNSPLHF	TGTGCCAGCAGCACCCGGACAGGGAATAATTCACCCCTCCACTTT
NA	TRBJ1-1	NA	TRBV27	CASSFSVMNTEAFF	TGTGCCAGCAGTTTTAGCGTAATGAACACTGAAGCTTTCTTT
TRBD1	TRBJ1-6	NA	TRBV10-3	CAPSAGGNNSPLHF	TGTGCCCCATCGGCAGGGGGCAATAATTCACCCCTCCACTTT
NA	TRBJ1-3	NA	TRBV19	CASSNLQVRSGNTIYF	TGTGCCAGTAGTAATCTCCAGGTTCGCTCTGGAAACACCATATATTTT
NA	TRBJ1-1	NA	TRBV21-1	CASSTDRDHMNTEAFF	TGTGCCAGCAGCACGGACAGGGACCACATGAACACTGAAGCTTTCTTT
NA	TRBJ1-6	NA	TRBV6-1	CASSEEKGNYSPLHF	TGTGCCAGCAGTGAAGAAAAGGGGAATTATTCACCCCTCCACTTT
TRBD1	TRBJ2-3	few	TRBV19	CASSTKPFFRTGRSTDTQYF	TGTGCCAGTAGTACCAAACCCTTCTTCCGGACAGGGAGGAGCACAGATACGCAGTATTTT
TRBD1	TRBJ1-1	few	TRBV5-1	CASSKGQSKNTEAFF	TGCGCCAGCAGCAAGGGACAGTCCAAGAACACTGAAGCTTTCTTT
NA	TRBJ1-5	NA	TRBV19	CASSISIKQGPKQPQHF	TGTGCCAGTAGTATTTCTATAAAACAGGGCCCTAAGCAGCCCCAGCATTTT
NA	TRBJ1-6	NA	TRBV30	CAWSIPTRGATVNSPLHF	TGTGCCTGGAGTATTCCAACCAGGGGTGCCACGGTAAATTCACCCCTCCACTTT
TRBD2	TRBJ2-5	NA	TRBV5-1	CASSYSSGTGTQYF	TGCGCCAGCAGCTACTCTAGCGGGACCGGGACCCAGTACTTC
NA	TRBJ1-1	NA	TRBV29-1	CSGQDAATEAFF	TGCAGCGGACAGGACGCTGCCACTGAAGCTTTCTTT
NA	TRBJ2-2	NA	TRBV4-2	CASSQPRRGNTGELFF	TGTGCCAGCAGCCAACCTCGTAGGGGGAACACCGGGGAGCTGTTTTTT
NA	TRBJ1-2	NA	TRBV11-2	CASSSLYYGYTF	TGTGCCAGCAGCTCTCTATACTATGGCTACACCTTC
NA	TRBJ1-2	NA	TRBV21-1	CASSKIVEGSNYGYTF	TGTGCCAGCAGCAAAATTGTAGAGGGCAGCAACTATGGCTACACCTTC
NA	TRBJ2-7	NA	TRBV3-1/TRBV3-2	CASSQGPGSYYEQYF	TGTGCCAGCAGCCAAGGGCCCGGGAGCTACTACGAGCAGTACTTC
NA	TRBJ1-3	NA	TRBV9	CASSVDPTGSGNTIYF	TGTGCCAGCAGCGTAGACCCAACAGGCTCTGGAAACACCATATATTTT
TRBD1	TRBJ1-2	NA	TRBV18	CASSPRDSPNYGYTF	TGTGCCAGCTCCCCCCGGGACAGCCCTAACTATGGCTACACCTTC
TRBD2	TRBJ2-1	NA	TRBV27	CASSFMRAGAYNEQFF	TGTGCCAGCAGTTTTATGAGGGCGGGAGCCTACAATGAGCAGTTCTTC
TRBD1	TRBJ2-7	once	TRBV5-6	CASSLRGTGPTYEQYF	TGTGCCAGCAGCTTGAGAGGGACAGGGCCTACCTACGAGCAGTACTTC
NA	TRBJ1-4	NA	TRBV3-1/TRBV3-2	CASSPRGTANEKLFF	TGTGCCAGCAGCCCCAGGGGCACGGCTAATGAAAAACTGTTTTTT
NA	TRBJ1-1	NA	TRBV28	CASSLLTGNTEAFF	TGTGCCAGCAGTCTTCTGACAGGGAACACTGAAGCTTTCTTT
NA	TRBJ2-1	NA	TRBV29-1	CSVIREGGYNEQFF	TGCAGCGTTATACGCGAAGGGGGCTACAATGAGCAGTTCTTC
NA	TRBJ1-5	NA	TRBV3-1/TRBV3-2	CASSRVHGSNSNQPQHF	TGTGCCAGCAGCCGAGTCCACGGGTCGAATAGCAATCAGCCCCAGCATTTT
TRBD1	TRBJ1-6	NA	TRBV14	CASSQSTGINSPLHF	TGTGCCAGCAGCCAATCGACAGGGATTAATTCACCCCTCCACTTT
TRBD1	TRBJ1-2	NA	TRBV10-3	CAIGTGQGNYGYTF	TGTGCCATCGGGACAGGTCAGGGGAACTATGGCTACACCTTC
NA	TRBJ1-1	NA	TRBV28	CAVHHQGLTEAFF	TGTGCCGTCCATCATCAGGGTCTAACTGAAGCTTTCTTT
TRBD2	TRBJ2-3	few	TRBV7-9	CASSLASGRDTQYF	TGTGCCAGCAGCTTAGCCAGCGGGAGAGATACGCAGTATTTT
NA	TRBJ2-7	NA	TRBV6-2/TRBV6-3	CASSDNGKVSYEQYF	TGTGCCAGCAGCGACAACGGGAAAGTCTCCTACGAGCAGTACTTC
NA	TRBJ1-2	NA	TRBV6-1	CASSPDSNYGYTF	TGTGCCAGCAGTCCGGACAGTAACTATGGCTACACCTTC
TRBD2	TRBJ2-2	few	TRBV18	CASSPTSGNTGELFF	TGTGCCAGCTCACCAACTAGCGGTAACACCGGGGAGCTGTTTTTT
NA	TRBJ2-1	NA	TRBV11-1	CASSSYVGPYNEQFF	TGTGCCAGCAGCTCTTACGTGGGGCCCTACAATGAGCAGTTCTTC
NA	TRBJ2-6	NA	TRBV5-8	CASSLGAGPSGANVLTF	TGTGCCAGCAGCTTGGGGGCAGGGCCCTCTGGGGCCAACGTCCTGACTTTC
NA	TRBJ2-7	NA	TRBV5-4	CASSRPRYEQYF	TGTGCCAGCTCCCGTCCTCGTTACGAGCAGTACTTC
TRBD2	TRBJ2-3	NA	TRBV18	CASSPAAGVGDTQYF	TGTGCCAGCTCACCGGCGGCGGGAGTCGGAGATACGCAGTATTTT
TRBD1	TRBJ1-5	NA	TRBV6-6	CASRIQGVHNQPQHF	TGTGCCAGCAGGATCCAGGGGGTTCATAATCAGCCCCAGCATTTT
TRBD1	TRBJ2-1	NA	TRBV27	CASSFRTGAYNEQFF	TGTGCCAGCAGTTTTAGGACAGGCGCCTACAATGAGCAGTTCTTC
NA	TRBJ2-7	NA	TRBV9	CASSPSPLASYEQYF	TGTGCCAGCAGCCCCTCCCCACTAGCCTCCTACGAGCAGTACTTC
TRBD1	TRBJ2-1	once	TRBV7-9	CASSLAFGQGHNEQFF	TGTGCCAGCAGCTTAGCCTTTGGACAGGGCCACAATGAGCAGTTCTTC
TRBD1	TRBJ2-6	NA	TRBV28	CASSWDRGFSGANVLTF	TGTGCCAGCAGTTGGGACAGGGGTTTCTCTGGGGCCAACGTCCTGACTTTC
NA	TRBJ2-1	once	TRBV7-8	CASSSRHVNEQFF	TGTGCCAGCAGCTCGCGACATGTCAATGAGCAGTTCTTC
NA	TRBJ2-7	NA	TRBV30	CAWRGGQYYEQYF	TGTGCCTGGAGAGGGGGACAATACTACGAGCAGTACTTC